The sequence of this T cell receptor beta chain was determined in a study of T-cell memory formation after mild COVID-19. Germline loops: CDR1 DFQATT, CDR2 SNEGSKA (reference sequence). V was cut by 6 bases and J by 5 bases, with 16 bases left in between. The CDR3 sequence is 13 residues long. TCRdb re-called the 5' RACE reads with MiXCR, one entry per CDR3 protein. The sample has about 260,000 distinct CDR3 sequences; 15% to 20% are singletons. This receptor was obtained from a man between 18 and 29 years old who had mild COVID-19 (a few samples of this study predate the infection). Cell type and time point are not known. Material for sequencing was PBMCs or a T cell subset sorted from them (not recorded which). The V and J genes are TRBV20-1 and TRBJ1-2, with D unresolved. The CDR3 protein is CSALDLRVYGYTF. The CDR3 bases are TGCAGTGCCCTGGACCTTAGGGTTTATGGCTACACCTTC.